The T cell receptor (beta chain) described here comes from a study of early T cells in non-severe SARS-CoV-2 infection (dated by TCRdb to about 2021). Describing the broader study: TCR sequencing used bulk RNA from unsorted whole blood, so alpha and beta chains could not be paired.

This clonotype occurred a few times. Its antigen specificity is not known. Base qualities are not provided; no much larger clone lies one nucleotide away. The CDR3, from cysteine to phenylalanine, totals 15 residues. The retained sequence is limited to the CDR3, 45 bases, with the frame set at the first base. The germline V gene provides CDR1 LGHNA and CDR2 YNFKEQ. At the junction V is shortened by 1 base and J by 0 bases, with 9 bases in between. The library came from 5' RACE. For sequencing, a NextSeq 500 was employed. Unique molecular identifiers were attached to individual cDNA molecules in the TCR library protocol so that sequencing error and PCR bias could be corrected. Both TCR alpha and beta chains were sequenced, and tight co-correlation was observed between alpha and beta sequence abundances in each sample. Per the original workflow: Decombinator V4 was used to perform V gene, J gene and CDR3 annotation of TCR sequences. TCRs were defined as expanded if a significant change between any two time points was detected under a Poisson model with p below 0.0001. Abundances of TCRs were expressed as counts per million after normalisation to the total number of TCRs sequenced in each sample. MAIT TCRs were defined by TRAV1-2 paired with TRAJ12, TRAJ20 or TRAJ33, and iNKT TCRs by TRAV10 paired with TRAJ18. VDJdb, accessed 1 November 2021, was searched for CMV, EBV and SARS-CoV-2 annotated TCRs, with TCRs annotated for multiple antigens excluded. In-frame beta chains were kept once TCRdb had trimmed the public reads at Q25 with fastp and called clones with MiXCR. Rows with one shared CDR3 protein collapse into an entry with the most common genes and DNA. For this entry, the V and J calls and clone size follow TCRdb and not the study's own pipeline. The sample table holds about 30,000 distinct CDR3 sequences, of which 5% to 5.5% were seen once. Roughly 3.6% of the sample belongs to the ten largest clones.

The investigation overall reported the following: VDJdb matching was skewed toward anti-spike CD8 responses and likely underestimated virus-specific expansions, missing private and CD4 specificities.

The study was a case-control design nested within a healthcare worker cohort in London, UK, with weekly nasopharyngeal swab PCR tests and blood sampling. Healthcare workers were recruited between 23 and 31 March 2020, during the week of the UK lockdown, and were followed weekly for up to roughly 16 weeks. Recombination joined TRBV4-2 with TRBJ1-1, with a weak D call of TRBD1 (5 bases match). The sequence derives from an adult who was a healthcare worker with PCR-confirmed SARS-CoV-2 infection or an uninfected control (not recorded which). Specimen: whole blood. The CDR3 is CASSQGGGLNTEAFF. The nucleotides read TGTGCCAGCAGCCAAGGGGGCGGTTTGAACACTGAAGCTTTCTTT.